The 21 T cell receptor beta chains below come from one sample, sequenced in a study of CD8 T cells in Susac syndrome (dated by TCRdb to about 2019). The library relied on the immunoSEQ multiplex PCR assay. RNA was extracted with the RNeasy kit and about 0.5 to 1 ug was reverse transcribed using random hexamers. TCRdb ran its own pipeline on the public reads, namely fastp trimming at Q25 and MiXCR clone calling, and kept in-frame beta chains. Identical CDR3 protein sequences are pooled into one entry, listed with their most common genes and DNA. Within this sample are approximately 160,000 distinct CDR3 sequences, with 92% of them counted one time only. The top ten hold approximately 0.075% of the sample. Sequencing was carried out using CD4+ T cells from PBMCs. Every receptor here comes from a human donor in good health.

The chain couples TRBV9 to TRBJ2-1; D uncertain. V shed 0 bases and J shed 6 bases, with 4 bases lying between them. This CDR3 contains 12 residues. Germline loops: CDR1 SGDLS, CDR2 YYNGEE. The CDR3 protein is CASSVEVNEQFF. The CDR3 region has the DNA TGTGCCAGCAGCGTAGAGGTCAATGAGCAGTTCTTC.

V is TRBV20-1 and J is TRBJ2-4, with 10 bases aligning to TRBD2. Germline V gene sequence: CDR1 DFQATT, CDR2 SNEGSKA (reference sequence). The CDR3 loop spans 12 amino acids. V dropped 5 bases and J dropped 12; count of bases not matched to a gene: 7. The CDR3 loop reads CSADTSGTSQYF. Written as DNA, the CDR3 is TGCAGTGCTGATACTAGCGGGACAAGTCAGTACTTC.

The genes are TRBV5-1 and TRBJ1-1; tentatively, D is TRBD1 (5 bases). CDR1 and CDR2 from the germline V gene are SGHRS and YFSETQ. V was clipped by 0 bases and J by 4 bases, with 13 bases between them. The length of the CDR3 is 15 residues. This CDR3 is CASSLEMGLVTEAFF. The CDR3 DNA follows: TGCGCCAGCAGCTTGGAGATGGGGCTGGTCACTGAAGCTTTCTTT.

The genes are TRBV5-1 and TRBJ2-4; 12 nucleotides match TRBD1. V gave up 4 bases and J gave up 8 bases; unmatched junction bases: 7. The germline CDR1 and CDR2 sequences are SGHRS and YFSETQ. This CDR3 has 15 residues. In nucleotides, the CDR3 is TGCGCCAGCAGCCGGAAGGGACAGGGGGCGGACATTCAGTACTTC. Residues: CASSRKGQGADIQYF.

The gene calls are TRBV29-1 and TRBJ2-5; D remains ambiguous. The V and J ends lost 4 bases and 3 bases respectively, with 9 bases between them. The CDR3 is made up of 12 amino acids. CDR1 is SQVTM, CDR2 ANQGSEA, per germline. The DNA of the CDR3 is TGCAGCGTTGCCCCGGTTGAAGAGACCCAGTACTTC. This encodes CSVAPVEETQYF.

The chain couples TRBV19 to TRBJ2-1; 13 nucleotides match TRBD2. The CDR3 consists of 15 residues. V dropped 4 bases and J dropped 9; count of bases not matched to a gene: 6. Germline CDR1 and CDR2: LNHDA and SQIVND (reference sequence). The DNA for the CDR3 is TGTGCCAGTAGTACAGGACTAGCGGGGGCAGGTGAGCAGTTCTTC. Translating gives CASSTGLAGAGEQFF.

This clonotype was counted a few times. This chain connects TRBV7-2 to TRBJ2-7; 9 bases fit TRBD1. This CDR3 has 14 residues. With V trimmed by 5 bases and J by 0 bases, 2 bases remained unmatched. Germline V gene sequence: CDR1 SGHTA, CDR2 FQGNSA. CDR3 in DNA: TGTGCCAGCAGCCCACAGGGGGCCTCCTACGAGCAGTACTTC. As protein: CASSPQGASYEQYF.

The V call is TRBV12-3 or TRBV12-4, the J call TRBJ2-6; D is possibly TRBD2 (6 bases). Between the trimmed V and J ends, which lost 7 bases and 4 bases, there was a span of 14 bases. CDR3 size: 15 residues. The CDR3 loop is CASTKGRTGANVLTF. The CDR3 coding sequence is TGTGCCAGCACCAAGGGGAGGACCGGGGCCAACGTCCTGACTTTC.

In DNA, the CDR3 is TGCGCCAGCAGCGACAGGGCCCTCACAGATACGCAGTATTTT. It translates to CASSDRALTDTQYF. The rearrangement joins TRBV10-2 to TRBJ2-3; 7 bases are a match to TRBD1. The J segment lost 2 bases and the V segment lost 6 bases, leaving 5 bases of the junction unmatched. The CDR3 runs to 14 residues. Germline CDR1 WSHSY, CDR2 SAAADI.

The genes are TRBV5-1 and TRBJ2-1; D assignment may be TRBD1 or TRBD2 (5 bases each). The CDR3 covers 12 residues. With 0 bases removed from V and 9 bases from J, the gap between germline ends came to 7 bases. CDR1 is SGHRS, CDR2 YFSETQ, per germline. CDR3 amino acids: CASSLAGTEQFF. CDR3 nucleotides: TGCGCCAGCAGCTTGGCCGGGACTGAGCAGTTCTTC.

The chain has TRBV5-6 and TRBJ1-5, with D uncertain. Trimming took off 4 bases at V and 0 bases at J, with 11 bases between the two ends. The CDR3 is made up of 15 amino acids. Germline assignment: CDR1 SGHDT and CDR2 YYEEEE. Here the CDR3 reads CASSPDGTSNQPQHF. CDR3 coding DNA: TGTGCCAGCAGCCCGGACGGAACTAGCAATCAGCCCCAGCATTTT. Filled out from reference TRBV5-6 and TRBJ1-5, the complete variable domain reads DAGVTQSPTHLIKTRGQQVTLRCSPKSGHDTVSWYQQALGQGPQFIFQYYEEEERQRGNFPDRFSGHQFPNYSSELNVNALLLGDSALYLCASSPDGTSNQPQHFGDGTRLSIL.

The CDR3 sequence: CAISGTNEKLFF. For the CDR3, the DNA is TGTGCCATCAGTGGGACAAATGAAAAACTGTTTTTT. The V gene is TRBV10-3, the J gene TRBJ1-4; D may be TRBD1 (5 bases). This CDR3 has 12 residues. V lost 4 bases, J lost 5 bases, and 5 bases lay in between. CDR1 is ENHRY and CDR2 is SYGVKD in the germline V gene.

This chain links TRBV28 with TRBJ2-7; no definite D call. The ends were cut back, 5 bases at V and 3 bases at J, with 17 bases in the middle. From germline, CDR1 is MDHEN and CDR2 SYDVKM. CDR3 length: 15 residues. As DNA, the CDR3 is TGTGCCAGCAGTGTAAGGAGCGTGGTTGGCTACGAGCAGTACTTC. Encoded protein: CASSVRSVVGYEQYF.

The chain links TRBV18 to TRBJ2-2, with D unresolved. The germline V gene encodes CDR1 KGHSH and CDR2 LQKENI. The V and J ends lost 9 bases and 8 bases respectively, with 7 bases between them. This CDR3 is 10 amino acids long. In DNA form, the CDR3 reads TGTGCCAGTTTGGAGGGGGAGCTGTTTTTT. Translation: CASLEGELFF.

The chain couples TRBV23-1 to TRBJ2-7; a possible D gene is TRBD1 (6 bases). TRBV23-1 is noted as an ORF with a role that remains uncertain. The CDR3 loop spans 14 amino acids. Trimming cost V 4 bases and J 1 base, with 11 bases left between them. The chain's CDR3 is CASSRPQGSYEQYF. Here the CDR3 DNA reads TGCGCCAGCAGTCGACCACAGGGATCCTACGAGCAGTACTTC.

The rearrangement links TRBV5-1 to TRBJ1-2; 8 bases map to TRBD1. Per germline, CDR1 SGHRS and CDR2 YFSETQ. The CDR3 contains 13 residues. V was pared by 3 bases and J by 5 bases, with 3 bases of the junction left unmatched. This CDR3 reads CASSWGTGYGYTF. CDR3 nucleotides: TGCGCCAGCAGCTGGGGGACAGGTTATGGCTACACCTTC.

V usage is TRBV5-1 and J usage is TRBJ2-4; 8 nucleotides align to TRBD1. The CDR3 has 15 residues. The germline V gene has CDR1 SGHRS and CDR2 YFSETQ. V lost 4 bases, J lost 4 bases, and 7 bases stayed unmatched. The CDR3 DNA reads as TGCGCCAGCAGCGTGGACAGGGCAGGAAAAAACATTCAGTACTTC. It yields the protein CASSVDRAGKNIQYF.

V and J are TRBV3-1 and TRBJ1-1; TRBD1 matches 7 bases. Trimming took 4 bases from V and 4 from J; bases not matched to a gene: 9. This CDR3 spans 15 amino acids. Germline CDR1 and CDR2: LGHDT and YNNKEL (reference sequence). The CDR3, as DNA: TGTGCCAGCAGCCCCTGGGACAGTGGGGCCACTGAAGCTTTCTTT. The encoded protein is CASSPWDSGATEAFF.

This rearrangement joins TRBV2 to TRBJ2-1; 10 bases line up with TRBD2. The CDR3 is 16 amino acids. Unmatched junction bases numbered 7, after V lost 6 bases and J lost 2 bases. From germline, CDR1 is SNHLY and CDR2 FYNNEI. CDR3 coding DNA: TGTGCCAGCAGCGACCGAGCGGGGGGGACCTACAATGAGCAGTTCTTC. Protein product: CASSDRAGGTYNEQFF. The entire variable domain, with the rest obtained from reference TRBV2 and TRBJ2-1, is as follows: EPEVTQTPSHQVTQMGQEVILRCVPISNHLYFYWYRQILGQKVEFLVSFYNNEISEKSEIFDDQFSVERPDGSNFTLKIRSTKLEDSAMYFCASSDRAGGTYNEQFFGPGTRLTVL.

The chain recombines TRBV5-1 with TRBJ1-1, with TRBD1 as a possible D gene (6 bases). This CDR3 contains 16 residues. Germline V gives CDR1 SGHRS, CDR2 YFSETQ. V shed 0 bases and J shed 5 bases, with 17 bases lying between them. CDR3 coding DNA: TGCGCCAGCAGCTTGGCTTCCGGGGGCGCAGGGACTGAAGCTTTCTTT. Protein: CASSLASGGAGTEAFF.

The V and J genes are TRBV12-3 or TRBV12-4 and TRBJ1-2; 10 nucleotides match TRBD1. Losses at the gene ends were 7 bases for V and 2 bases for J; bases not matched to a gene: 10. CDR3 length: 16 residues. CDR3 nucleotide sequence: TGTGCCAGCACCCTATCAGGGACAGGGGAAAACTATGGCTACACCTTC. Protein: CASTLSGTGENYGYTF.